This T cell receptor (beta chain) originates from a study of response to subunit inactivated influenza vaccine. Study conclusions and caveats: It was the authors' suggestion that each seasonal influenza vaccination recruits few new T cells.

TCRdb reanalysed the RT-PCR reads using MiXCR and keeps one entry per CDR3 protein. The sample lists around 480,000 distinct CDR3 sequences; 15% to 20% were seen once. Germline CDR1 KGHDR, CDR2 SFDVKD. V was clipped by 4 bases and J by 0 bases, with 12 bases between them. This CDR3 has 17 residues. This clonotype was detected only a few times. As yet, its antigen is unknown. The specimen was CD4+ T cells sorted from PBMCs, collected around 2 years after vaccination. The TCR comes from a man in his fifties or sixties who received an inactivated influenza vaccine. J is TRBJ2-6 and V is TRBV24-1; D unresolved. The CDR3 bases are TGTGCCACCAGTGACCCTCCTCATCGCTCTGGGGCCAACGTCCTGACTTTC. Its translation is CATSDPPHRSGANVLTF.